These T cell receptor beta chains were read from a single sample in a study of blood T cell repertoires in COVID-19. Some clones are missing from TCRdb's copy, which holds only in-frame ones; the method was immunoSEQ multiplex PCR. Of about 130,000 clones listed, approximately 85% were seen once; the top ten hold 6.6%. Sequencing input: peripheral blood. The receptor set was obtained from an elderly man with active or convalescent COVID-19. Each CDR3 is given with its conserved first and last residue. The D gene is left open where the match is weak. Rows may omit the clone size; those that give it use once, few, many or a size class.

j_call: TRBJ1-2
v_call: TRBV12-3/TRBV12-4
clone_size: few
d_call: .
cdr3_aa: CASRTQGGGYTF
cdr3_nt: TGTGCCAGCAGGACCCAGGGAGGTGGCTACACCTTC

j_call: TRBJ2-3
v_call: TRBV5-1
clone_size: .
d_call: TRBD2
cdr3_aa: CASSDPSGGTSDTQYF
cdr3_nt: TGCGCCAGCAGCGATCCTAGCGGGGGGACCTCAGATACGCAGTATTTT

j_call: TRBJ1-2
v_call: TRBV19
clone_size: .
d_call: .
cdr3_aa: CASSMGLSYGYTF
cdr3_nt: TGTGCCAGTAGTATGGGACTTTCCTATGGCTACACCTTC

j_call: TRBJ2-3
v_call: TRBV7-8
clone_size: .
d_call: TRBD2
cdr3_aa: CASSLISSGGTDTQYF
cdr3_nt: TGTGCCAGCAGCTTAATCTCTAGCGGGGGCACAGATACGCAGTATTTT

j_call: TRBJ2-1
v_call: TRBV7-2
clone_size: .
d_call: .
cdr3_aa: CASRFSGASMNEQFF
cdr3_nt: TGTGCCAGCAGATTCTCCGGCGCTAGTATGAATGAGCAGTTCTTC

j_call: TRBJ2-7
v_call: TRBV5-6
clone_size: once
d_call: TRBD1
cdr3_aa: CASSSWDRVDEQYF
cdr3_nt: TGTGCCAGCAGCTCCTGGGACAGGGTAGATGAGCAGTACTTC

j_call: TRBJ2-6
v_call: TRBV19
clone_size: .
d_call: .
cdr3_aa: CASHQTLSGANVLTF
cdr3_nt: TGTGCCAGTCACCAGACACTCTCTGGGGCCAACGTCCTGACTTTC

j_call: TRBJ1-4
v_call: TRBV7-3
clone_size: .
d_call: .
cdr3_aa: CASSQRLKARPTPEKLFF
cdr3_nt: TGTGCCAGCAGCCAACGGCTCAAGGCCCGCCCGACACCAGAAAAACTGTTTTTT

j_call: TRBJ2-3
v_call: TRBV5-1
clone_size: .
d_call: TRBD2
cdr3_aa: CASSPGLAGIRSTDTQYF
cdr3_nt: TGCGCCAGCAGCCCTGGACTAGCGGGGATACGAAGCACAGATACGCAGTATTTT

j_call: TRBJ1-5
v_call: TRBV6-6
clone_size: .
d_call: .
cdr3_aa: CASSGDSYQPQHF
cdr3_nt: TGTGCCAGCAGTGGAGACAGTTATCAGCCCCAGCATTTT

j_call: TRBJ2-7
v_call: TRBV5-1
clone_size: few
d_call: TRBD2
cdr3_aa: CASSHGLAGGYEQYF
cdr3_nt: TGCGCCAGCAGCCATGGACTAGCGGGAGGGTACGAGCAGTACTTC

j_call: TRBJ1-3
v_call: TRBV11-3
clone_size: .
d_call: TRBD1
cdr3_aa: CASSRGGQGENTIYF
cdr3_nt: TGTGCCAGCAGCCGCGGAGGACAGGGTGAAAACACCATATATTTT

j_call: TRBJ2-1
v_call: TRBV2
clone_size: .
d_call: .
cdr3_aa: CASSEQGGQFF
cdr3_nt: TGTGCCAGCAGTGAACAGGGTGGGCAGTTCTTC

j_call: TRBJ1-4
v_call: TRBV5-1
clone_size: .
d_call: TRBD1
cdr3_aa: CASRPTVQGVVEKLFF
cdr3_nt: TGCGCCAGCAGGCCCACGGTTCAGGGGGTTGTCGAAAAACTGTTTTTT

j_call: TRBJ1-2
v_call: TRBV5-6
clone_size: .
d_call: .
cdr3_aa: CASSLTGNLGNYGYTF
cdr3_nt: TGTGCCAGCAGCTTGACAGGCAACCTCGGCAACTATGGCTACACCTTC

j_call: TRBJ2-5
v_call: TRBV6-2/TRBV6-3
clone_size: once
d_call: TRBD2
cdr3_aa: CASSQPHTSGSETQYF
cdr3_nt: TGTGCCAGCAGTCAACCCCATACTAGCGGGAGCGAGACCCAGTACTTC

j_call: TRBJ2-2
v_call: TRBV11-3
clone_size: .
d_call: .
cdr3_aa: CASSLAPTGSGELFF
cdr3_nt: TGTGCCAGCAGCTTAGCCCCTACAGGGTCCGGGGAGCTGTTTTTT

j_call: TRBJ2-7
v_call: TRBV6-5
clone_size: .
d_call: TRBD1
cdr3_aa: CASKRGQLSYEQYF
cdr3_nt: TGTGCCAGCAAAAGGGGGCAACTCTCCTACGAGCAGTACTTC

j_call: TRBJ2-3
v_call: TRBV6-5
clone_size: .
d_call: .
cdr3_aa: CASSYGSSTDTQYF
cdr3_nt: TGTGCCAGCAGTTATGGCAGTAGCACAGATACGCAGTATTTT

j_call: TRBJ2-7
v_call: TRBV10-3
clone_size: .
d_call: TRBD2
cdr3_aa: CAISGTSGSYEQYF
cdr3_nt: TGTGCCATCAGTGGGACTAGCGGATCCTACGAGCAGTACTTC

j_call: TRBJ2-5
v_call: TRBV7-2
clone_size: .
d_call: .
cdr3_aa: CASSFTSRETQYF
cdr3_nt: TGTGCCAGCAGCTTTACTAGTCGGGAGACCCAGTACTTC

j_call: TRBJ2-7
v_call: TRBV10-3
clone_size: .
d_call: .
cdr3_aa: CAISDFLAYEQYF
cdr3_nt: TGTGCCATCAGTGATTTCCTAGCCTACGAGCAGTACTTC

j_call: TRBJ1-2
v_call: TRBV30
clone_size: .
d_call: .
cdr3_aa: CAWTASVGGYTF
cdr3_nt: TGTGCCTGGACCGCTTCGGTTGGTGGCTACACCTTC

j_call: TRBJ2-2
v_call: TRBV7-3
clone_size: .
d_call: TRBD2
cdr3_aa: CASSLSTSGSTIGELFF
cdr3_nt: TGTGCCAGCAGCTTGTCGACTAGCGGGAGTACGATCGGGGAGCTGTTTTTT

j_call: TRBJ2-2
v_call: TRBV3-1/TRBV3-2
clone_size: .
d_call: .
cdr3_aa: CASSQEYAGSTGELFF
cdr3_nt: TGTGCCAGCAGCCAAGAATATGCGGGGAGCACCGGGGAGCTGTTTTTT

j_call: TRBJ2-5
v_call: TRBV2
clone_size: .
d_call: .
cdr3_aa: CASSFDSQETQYF
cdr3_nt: TGTGCCAGCAGCTTCGACAGTCAAGAGACCCAGTACTTC

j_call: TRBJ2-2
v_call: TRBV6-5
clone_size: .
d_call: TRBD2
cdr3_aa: CASTELAGGGELFF
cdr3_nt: TGTGCCAGCACCGAACTAGCGGGGGGTGGGGAGCTGTTTTTT

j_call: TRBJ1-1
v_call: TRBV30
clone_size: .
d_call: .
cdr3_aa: CAWSPVRGWNTEAFF
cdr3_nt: TGTGCCTGGAGTCCAGTGCGGGGATGGAACACTGAAGCTTTCTTT

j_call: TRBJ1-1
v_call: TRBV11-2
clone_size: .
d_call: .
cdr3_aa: CASSLAGAHSGAFF
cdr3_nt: TGTGCCAGCAGCTTAGCAGGGGCCCACTCCGGGGCTTTCTTT

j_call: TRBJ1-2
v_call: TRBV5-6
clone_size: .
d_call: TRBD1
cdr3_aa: CASSASGTGISGYTF
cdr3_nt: TGTGCCAGCAGCGCTTCCGGGACAGGGATTAGTGGCTACACCTTC

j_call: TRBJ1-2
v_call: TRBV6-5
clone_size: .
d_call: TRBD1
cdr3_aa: CASSYNRGNYGYTF
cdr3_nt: TGTGCCAGCAGTTACAACAGGGGGAACTATGGCTACACCTTC

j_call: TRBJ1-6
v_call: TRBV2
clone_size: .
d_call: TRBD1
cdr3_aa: CASSQNPGGANSPLHF
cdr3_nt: TGTGCCAGCAGTCAAAACCCAGGGGGCGCAAACTCACCCCTCCACTTT

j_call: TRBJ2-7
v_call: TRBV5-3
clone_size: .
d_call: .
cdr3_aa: CARSPDRLTYEQYF
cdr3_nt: TGTGCCAGAAGCCCTGACAGGTTAACCTACGAGCAGTACTTC

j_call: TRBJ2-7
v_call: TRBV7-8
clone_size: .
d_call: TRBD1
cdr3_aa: CASSLGTGYEQYF
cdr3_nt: TGTGCCAGCAGCTTAGGGACAGGCTACGAGCAGTACTTC

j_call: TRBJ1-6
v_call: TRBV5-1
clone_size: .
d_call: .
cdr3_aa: CASSTYPRHLVSPLHF
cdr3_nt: TGCGCCAGCAGTACCTACCCCAGGCATCTTGTTTCACCCCTCCACTTT

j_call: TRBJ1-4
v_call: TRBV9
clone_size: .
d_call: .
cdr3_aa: CASSQGNEKLFF
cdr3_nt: TGTGCCAGCAGCCAGGGGAATGAAAAACTGTTTTTT

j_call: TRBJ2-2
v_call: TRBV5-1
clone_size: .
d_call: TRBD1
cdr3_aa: CASRLLTGDTGELFF
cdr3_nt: TGCGCCAGCAGATTGCTCACAGGGGACACCGGGGAGCTGTTTTTT

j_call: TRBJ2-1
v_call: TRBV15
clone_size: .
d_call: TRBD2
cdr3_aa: CATSRPGTSGRKGEQFF
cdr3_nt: TGTGCCACCAGCAGACCAGGGACTAGCGGGAGAAAGGGTGAGCAGTTCTTC

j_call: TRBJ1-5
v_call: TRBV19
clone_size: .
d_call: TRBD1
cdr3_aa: CASSRTGGGGSNQPQHF
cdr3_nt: TGTGCCAGTAGTCGGACAGGGGGCGGAGGTAGCAATCAGCCCCAGCATTTT

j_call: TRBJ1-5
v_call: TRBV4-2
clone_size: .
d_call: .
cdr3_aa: CASSQGGGGSNQPQHF
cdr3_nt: TGTGCCAGCAGCCAAGGGGGCGGGGGTAGCAATCAGCCCCAGCATTTT

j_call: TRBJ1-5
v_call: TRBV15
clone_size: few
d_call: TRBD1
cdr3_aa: CATSLQTGANQPQHF
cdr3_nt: TGTGCCACCAGCCTTCAGACAGGGGCAAATCAGCCCCAGCATTTT

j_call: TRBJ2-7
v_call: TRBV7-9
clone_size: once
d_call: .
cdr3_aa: CASSLRSPIPTRESGQYF
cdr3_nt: TGTGCCAGCAGCTTAAGGAGTCCGATACCGACCAGGGAATCTGGGCAGTACTTC

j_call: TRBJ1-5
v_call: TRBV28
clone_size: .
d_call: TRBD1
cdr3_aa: CASSPFGLTGGRPQHF
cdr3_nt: TGTGCCAGCAGCCCATTTGGTCTGACAGGGGGGAGGCCCCAGCATTTT

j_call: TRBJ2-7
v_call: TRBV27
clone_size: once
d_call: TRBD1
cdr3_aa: CASSSGTGGLAESYEQYF
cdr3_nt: TGTGCCAGCAGCTCCGGGACAGGGGGCCTAGCGGAGTCCTACGAGCAGTACTTC

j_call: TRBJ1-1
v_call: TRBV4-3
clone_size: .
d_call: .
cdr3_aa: CASSQASVNTEAFF
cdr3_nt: TGCGCCAGCAGCCAAGCGTCGGTGAACACTGAAGCTTTCTTT

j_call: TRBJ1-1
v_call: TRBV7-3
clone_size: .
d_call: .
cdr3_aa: CASSLNGPLDMNTEAFF
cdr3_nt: TGTGCCAGCAGCTTAAATGGGCCCTTGGACATGAACACTGAAGCTTTCTTT

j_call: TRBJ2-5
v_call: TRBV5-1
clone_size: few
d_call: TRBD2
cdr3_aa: CASSLAGLAGNQETQYF
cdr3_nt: TGCGCCAGCAGCTTGGCCGGGTTAGCGGGGAACCAAGAGACCCAGTACTTC

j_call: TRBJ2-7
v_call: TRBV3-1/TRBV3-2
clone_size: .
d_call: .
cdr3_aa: CASSQPGSSYEQYF
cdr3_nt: TGTGCCAGCAGCCAACCGGGAAGCTCCTACGAGCAGTACTTC

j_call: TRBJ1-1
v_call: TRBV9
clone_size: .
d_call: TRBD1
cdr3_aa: CASSVAGTAAEAFF
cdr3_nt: TGTGCCAGCAGCGTAGCCGGGACAGCCGCTGAAGCTTTCTTT

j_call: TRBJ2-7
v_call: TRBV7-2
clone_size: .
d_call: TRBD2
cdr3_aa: CASSVTSGRSEQYF
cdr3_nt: TGTGCCAGCAGCGTAACTAGCGGGAGGTCCGAGCAGTACTTC

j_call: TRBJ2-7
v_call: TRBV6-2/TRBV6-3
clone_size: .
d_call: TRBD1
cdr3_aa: CATIPGQGYEQYF
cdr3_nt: TGTGCCACCATCCCGGGACAGGGCTACGAGCAGTACTTC

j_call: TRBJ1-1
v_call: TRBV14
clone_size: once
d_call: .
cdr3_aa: CASSQLAGGGAFF
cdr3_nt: TGTGCCAGCAGCCAACTCGCGGGCGGGGGAGCTTTCTTT

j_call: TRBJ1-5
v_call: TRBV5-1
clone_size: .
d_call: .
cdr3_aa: CASSLESGRNQPQHF
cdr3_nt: TGCGCCAGCAGCTTGGAGTCAGGGCGAAATCAGCCCCAGCATTTT

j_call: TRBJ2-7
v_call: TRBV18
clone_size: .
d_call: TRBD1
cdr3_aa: CASSLNRGYEQYF
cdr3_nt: TGTGCCAGCTCACTTAACAGGGGCTACGAGCAGTACTTC

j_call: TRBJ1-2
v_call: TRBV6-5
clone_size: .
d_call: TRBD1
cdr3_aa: CATSGKGGSGYTF
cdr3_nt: TGTGCCACCTCCGGCAAAGGGGGCTCTGGCTACACCTTC

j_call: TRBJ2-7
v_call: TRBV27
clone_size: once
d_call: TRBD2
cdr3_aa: CASRLAGAGYEQYF
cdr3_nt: TGTGCCAGCAGACTAGCGGGGGCGGGCTACGAGCAGTACTTC

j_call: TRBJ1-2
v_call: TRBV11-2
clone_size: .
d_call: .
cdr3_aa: CASSLWGTGNPQGYTF
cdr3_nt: TGTGCCAGCAGCTTGTGGGGTACGGGGAACCCACAGGGCTACACCTTC

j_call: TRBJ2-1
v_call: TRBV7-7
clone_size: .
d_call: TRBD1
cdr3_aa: CASSPDRVANEQFF
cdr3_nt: TGTGCCAGCAGCCCCGACAGGGTGGCGAATGAGCAGTTCTTC

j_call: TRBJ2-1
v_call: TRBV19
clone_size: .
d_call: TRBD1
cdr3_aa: CASRPGQGKYEQFF
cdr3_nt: TGTGCCAGCCGACCGGGACAGGGAAAGTATGAGCAGTTCTTC

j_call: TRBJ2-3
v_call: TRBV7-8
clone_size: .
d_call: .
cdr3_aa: CASSLEPRAATGSTDTQYF
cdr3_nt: TGTGCCAGCAGCTTAGAGCCCAGGGCGGCGACCGGTAGCACAGATACGCAGTATTTT